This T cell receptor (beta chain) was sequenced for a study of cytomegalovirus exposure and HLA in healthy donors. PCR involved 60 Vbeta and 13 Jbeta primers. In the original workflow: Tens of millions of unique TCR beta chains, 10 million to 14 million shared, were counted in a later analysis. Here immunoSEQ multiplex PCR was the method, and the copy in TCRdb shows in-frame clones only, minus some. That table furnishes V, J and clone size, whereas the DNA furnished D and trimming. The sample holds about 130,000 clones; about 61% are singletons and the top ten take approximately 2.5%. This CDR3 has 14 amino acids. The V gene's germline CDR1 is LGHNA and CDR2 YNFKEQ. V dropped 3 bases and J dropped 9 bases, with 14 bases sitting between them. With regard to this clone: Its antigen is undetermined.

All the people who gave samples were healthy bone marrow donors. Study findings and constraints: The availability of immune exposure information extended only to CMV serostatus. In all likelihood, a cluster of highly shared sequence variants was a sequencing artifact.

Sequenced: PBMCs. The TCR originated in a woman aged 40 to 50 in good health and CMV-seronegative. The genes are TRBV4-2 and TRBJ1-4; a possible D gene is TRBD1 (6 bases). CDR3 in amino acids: CASSHRDIDKKLFF. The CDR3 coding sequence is TGTGCCAGCAGCCACCGGGACATCGATAAAAAACTGTTTTTT.